These 16 T cell receptor beta chains were all obtained from the same sample, sequenced in a study of T cell responses to AZD1222 COVID-19 vaccine. Profiled with immunoSEQ multiplex PCR; TCRdb holds only in-frame clones, not every one. This sample has roughly 150,000 clones, with around 90% found just once. The sample consisted of peripheral blood, taken 28 days after the second AZD1222 dose. These receptors all come from an adult who received the AZD1222 COVID-19 vaccine.

J is TRBJ2-2 and V is TRBV5-1; 15 nucleotides align to TRBD2. V lost 4 bases to trimming and J lost 4 bases; unmatched junction nucleotides: 8. CDR1 and CDR2 (germline): SGHRS, YFSETQ. The CDR3 length is 18 residues. CDR3 sequence: CASSTGTSGGRSTGELFF. Here the CDR3 DNA reads TGCGCCAGCAGCACTGGGACTAGCGGGGGGAGAAGCACCGGGGAGCTGTTTTTT.

The chain joins TRBV24-1 to TRBJ1-5, with D unresolved. CDR1 and CDR2 (germline): KGHDR, SFDVKD. CDR3 length: 14 residues. Trimming took off 5 bases at V and 0 bases at J, with 7 bases between the two ends. The DNA for the CDR3 is TGTGCCACCAGTGCCGGCCCTAGCAATCAGCCCCAGCATTTT. Encoded protein: CATSAGPSNQPQHF.

The chain joins TRBV7-6 to TRBJ2-7, with 7 bases identical to TRBD1. The length of the CDR3 is 15 residues. The germline CDR1 and CDR2 sequences are SGHVS and FNYEAQ. V trimming: 2 bases; J trimming: 1 base; junction bases outside the gene matches: 5. CDR3 sequence reads: CASSLIPGGSYEQYF. The CDR3 DNA is TGTGCCAGCAGCTTAATCCCAGGGGGTTCCTACGAGCAGTACTTC.

J is TRBJ1-5 and V is TRBV2, with 10 bases lining up with TRBD1. Germline V lookup: CDR1 SNHLY, CDR2 FYNNEI. The J segment lost 0 bases and the V segment lost 2 bases, leaving 7 bases of the junction unmatched. This CDR3 spans 18 amino acids. CDR3 nucleotide sequence: TGTGCCAGCAGTGAATTGGGGACAGGGGATTATAGCAATCAGCCCCAGCATTTT. It yields the protein CASSELGTGDYSNQPQHF.

The chain recombines TRBV5-1 with TRBJ2-5, with 11 bases identical to TRBD2. The CDR3 totals 14 residues. The V segment lost 4 bases and the J segment 3 bases; nucleotides outside the gene matches: 2. Germline assignment: CDR1 SGHRS and CDR2 YFSETQ. The DNA for the CDR3 is TGCGCCAGCAGCGAACTAGCGGGAGAAGAGACCCAGTACTTC. Amino acid sequence: CASSELAGEETQYF.

The DNA for the CDR3 is TGCGCCAGCAGCCAAGACGGAGGGTACTCCTACAATGAGCAGTTCTTC. It encodes CASSQDGGYSYNEQFF. The V call is TRBV4-1, the J call TRBJ2-1, with TRBD2 as a possible D gene (6 bases). CDR3 length equals 16 residues. Germline V CDR1 and CDR2: MGHRA, YSYEKL. V lost 0 bases to trimming and J lost 0 bases, with 9 bases between them.

The chain links TRBV28 to TRBJ2-7, with a tentative D call TRBD2 (5 bases). The V gene lost 9 bases and the J gene lost 7 bases, with 28 bases spanning the gap. In germline, CDR1 is MDHEN, CDR2 SYDVKM. The CDR3 covers 16 residues. The CDR3 is CASGSFGGLLYVEQYF. In DNA, the CDR3 is TGTGCCAGTGGTAGTTTTGGCGGACTCCTCTACGTGGAGCAGTACTTC.

This clone was seen a single time. The rearrangement joins TRBV2 to TRBJ1-2; TRBD1 agrees at 7 bases. The V gene's germline CDR1 is SNHLY and CDR2 FYNNEI. The CDR3 sequence is 16 residues long. The V and J ends lost 6 bases and 4 bases, in that order; junction bases with no gene match: 14. CDR3 coding DNA: TGTGCCAGCAGCCCCACAGGGGCCCCGGGGGGCTATGGCTACACCTTC. This encodes CASSPTGAPGGYGYTF.

This CDR3 reads CASSITGSTEAFF. The CDR3 DNA reads as TGTGCCAGCAGTATTACAGGGAGCACTGAAGCTTTCTTT. The J gene is TRBJ1-1, the V gene TRBV28, with D perhaps matching TRBD1 (6 bases). From germline, CDR1 is MDHEN and CDR2 SYDVKM. CDR3 length: 13 residues. With 5 bases removed from V and 4 bases from J, the gap between germline ends came to 11 bases.

In its sample, this clone was seen a few times. The rearrangement joins TRBV28 to TRBJ1-4; D perhaps matches TRBD1 (6 bases). Germline lookup yields CDR1 MDHEN and CDR2 SYDVKM. Trimming took off 4 bases at V and 8 bases at J, with 14 bases between the two ends. The CDR3 has 14 amino acids. In DNA, the CDR3 is TGTGCCAGCAGTTCCCTCGGGGGCGGAGAAAAACTGTTTTTT. This gives the protein CASSSLGGGEKLFF.

The rearrangement links TRBV30 to TRBJ2-1, with TRBD2 matching 13 bases. After removal of 0 bases from V and 9 bases from J, the junction contained 11 bases not matched to a gene. CDR1 is GTSNPN and CDR2 is SVGIG in the germline V gene (reference sequence). This CDR3 has 17 amino acids. CDR3 bases: TGTGCCTGGAGTGTCGGACTAGCGGGGGCTAGGCAGAGTGAGCAGTTCTTC. Its translation is CAWSVGLAGARQSEQFF. Full variable domain (rest looked up from reference TRBV30 and TRBJ2-1): SQTIHQWPATLVQPVGSPLSLECTVEGTSNPNLYWYRQAAGRGLQLLFYSVGIGQISSEVPQNLSASRPQDRQFILSSKKLLLSDSGFYLCAWSVGLAGARQSEQFFGPGTRLTVL.

CDR3 loop: CAHGQKGQPQHF. The DNA for the CDR3 is TGTGCCCACGGGCAGAAAGGTCAGCCCCAGCATTTT. V usage is TRBV28 and J usage is TRBJ1-5; D call uncertain. CDR3 length: 12 residues. Trimming removed 11 bases at V and 6 bases at J, with 14 bases between. Germline V gene lookup returns CDR1 MDHEN and CDR2 SYDVKM.

The chain has TRBV6-5 and TRBJ1-5; 8 nucleotides line up with TRBD1. Germline trimming cut 5 bases from V and 5 bases from J; bases unmatched to any gene: 8. CDR1 is MNHEY and CDR2 is SVGAGI in the germline V gene. The CDR3 has 15 residues. CDR3 in DNA: TGTGCCAGCAGTCGGACAGGGATCAACTATCAGCCCCAGCATTTT. It is translated as CASSRTGINYQPQHF.

CDR3 residues: CASTPGTARGEKLFF. For the CDR3, the DNA is TGTGCCAGCACCCCCGGGACAGCCCGGGGGGAAAAACTGTTTTTT. V gene TRBV28 combines with J gene TRBJ1-4; 7 nucleotides align to TRBD1. CDR3 size: 15 residues. With 7 bases clipped from V and 8 bases from J, the junction kept 13 bases outside the gene matches. Germline V gene data show CDR1 as MDHEN and CDR2 as SYDVKM.

The V and J genes are TRBV4-3 and TRBJ2-7; D uncertain. The CDR3 covers 12 residues. V was pared by 0 bases and J by 3 bases, with 3 bases between. Germline V gene lookup returns CDR1 LGHNA and CDR2 YSLEER. DNA of the CDR3: TGCGCCAGCAGCCAAGATTTCTACGAGCAGTACTTC. Encoded protein: CASSQDFYEQYF.

The V call is TRBV19, the J call TRBJ1-3, with a possible D match to TRBD1 (6 bases). Germline CDR1 is LNHDA and CDR2 is SQIVND (reference sequence). The CDR3 extends over 17 amino acids. The V end was cut by 6 bases, the J end by 4 bases, with 22 bases between. CDR3 bases: TGTGCCAGTAGGGAGGACAGCGCTGGATTCATCGGAAACACCATATATTTT. This codes for CASREDSAGFIGNTIYF.